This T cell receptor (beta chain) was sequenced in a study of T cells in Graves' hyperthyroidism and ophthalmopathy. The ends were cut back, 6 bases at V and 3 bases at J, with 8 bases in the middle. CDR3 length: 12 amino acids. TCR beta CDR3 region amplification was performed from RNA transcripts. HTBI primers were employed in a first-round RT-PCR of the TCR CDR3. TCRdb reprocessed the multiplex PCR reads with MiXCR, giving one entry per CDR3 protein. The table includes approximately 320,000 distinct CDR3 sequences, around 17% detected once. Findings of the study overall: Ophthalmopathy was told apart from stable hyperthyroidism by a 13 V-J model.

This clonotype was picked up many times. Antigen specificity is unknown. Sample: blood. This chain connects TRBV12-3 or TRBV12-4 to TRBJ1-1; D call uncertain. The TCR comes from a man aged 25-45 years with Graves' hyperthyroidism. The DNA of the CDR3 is TGTGCCAGCAGCGGAATCTACACTGAAGCTTTCTTT. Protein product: CASSGIYTEAFF.